What follows are 22 T cell receptor beta chains derived from one specimen sequenced in a study of shared clonotypes between healthy human individuals. The protocol was immunoSEQ multiplex PCR, while the TCRdb copy is restricted to in-frame clones and leaves out a portion. The sample lists more than 1 million clones, approximately 80% occurring once. The material sequenced was memory CD4+ T cells from PBMCs. The subset is: CD45RA-negative fraction. The receptors shown here come from a man between 18 and 35 years old in good health. Some clones in this sample may be carry-over from other donors' samples.

This clone has just a few counts. The chain has TRBV11-2 and TRBJ2-5; 12 bases are shared with TRBD2. The CDR3 contains 16 residues. Unmatched junction bases numbered 8, after V lost 5 bases and J lost 4 bases. Germline CDR1 is SGHAT and CDR2 is FQNNGV. The CDR3 coding sequence is TGTGCCAGCAGCCCCGCTAGCGGGAGGGTGGTAGAGACCCAGTACTTC. Translating gives CASSPASGRVVETQYF.

The chain joins TRBV7-2 to TRBJ2-3, with TRBD1 matching over 8 bases. The V gene's germline CDR1 is SGHTA and CDR2 FQGNSA. This CDR3 spans 18 amino acids. Trimming removed 9 bases from V and 1 base from J; junction bases left unmatched: 18. This CDR3 is CARNSMYRGVRCTDTQYF. CDR3 bases: TGTGCCAGAAATTCGATGTACAGGGGGGTCCGCTGCACAGATACGCAGTATTTT.

The CDR3 reads CASSPQGVEVRSRGYTF. In nucleotides, the CDR3 is TGTGCCAGCAGTCCACAGGGGGTAGAAGTTAGATCGCGAGGCTACACCTTC. The chain combines TRBV28 with TRBJ1-2, with 8 bases identical to TRBD1. J lost 8 bases, V lost 5 bases, and 19 bases had no gene match. Germline-derived CDR1 and CDR2 are MDHEN and SYDVKM. The CDR3 totals 17 residues.

This chain uses TRBV5-6 with TRBJ2-5, with 9 positions matching TRBD2. The germline V gene has CDR1 SGHDT and CDR2 YYEEEE. The J segment lost 2 bases and the V segment lost 4 bases, leaving 6 bases of the junction unmatched. The CDR3 has 15 amino acids. The CDR3: CASSPWLAGQETQYF. The CDR3 coding sequence is TGTGCCAGCAGCCCGTGGCTAGCGGGACAAGAGACCCAGTACTTC.

The chain links TRBV5-1 to TRBJ2-5, with D perhaps assigned TRBD1 or TRBD2 (6 bases each). The CDR3 has 15 residues. Germline lookup yields CDR1 SGHRS and CDR2 YFSETQ. Trimming shortened V by 4 bases and J by 1 base, and 14 bases separated the two germline ends. CDR3 loop: CASSVRGDFQETQYF. The DNA for the CDR3 is TGCGCCAGCAGCGTTAGGGGGGACTTCCAAGAGACCCAGTACTTC. Full variable domain (missing parts from reference TRBV5-1 and TRBJ2-5): KAGVTQTPRYLIKTRGQQVTLSCSPISGHRSVSWYQQTPGQGLQFLFEYFSETQRNKGNFPGRFSGRQFSNSRSEMNVSTLELGDSALYLCASSVRGDFQETQYFGPGTRLLVL.

This chain links TRBV2 with TRBJ2-5, with 9 bases identical to TRBD1. The CDR3 consists of 14 residues. Germline V gene sequence: CDR1 SNHLY, CDR2 FYNNEI. The V and J ends lost 6 bases and 7 bases, in that order; junction bases with no gene match: 9. CDR3 bases: TGTGCCAGCAGGGTTGGACAGGGGATGGGGACCCAGTACTTC. Amino acid sequence: CASRVGQGMGTQYF.

The J gene is TRBJ1-1, the V gene TRBV28; D is perhaps TRBD1 (6 bases). Germline CDR1 MDHEN, CDR2 SYDVKM. Trimming stripped 5 bases from V and 5 bases from J, with 15 bases between. The CDR3 is made up of 14 amino acids. The CDR3 DNA reads TGTGCCAGCAGTGTCCCGGGGGCGGATACTGAAGCTTTCTTT. This sequence encodes CASSVPGADTEAFF. Complete variable domain (other parts from reference TRBV28 and TRBJ1-1): DVKVTQSSRYLVKRTGEKVFLECVQDMDHENMFWYRQDPGLGLRLIYFSYDVKMKEKGDIPEGYSVSREKKERFSLILESASTNQTSMYLCASSVPGADTEAFFGQGTRLTVV.

Notes on this clone: Other DNA sequences of this sample code for an identical CDR3. The rearrangement uses TRBV19 and TRBJ2-1, with a tentative D call TRBD1 (5 bases). The CDR3 runs to 16 residues. V lost 3 bases and J lost 0, with 12 bases in between. Germline CDR1 LNHDA, CDR2 SQIVND (reference sequence). In DNA form, the CDR3 reads TGTGCCAGTAGTATTTGGGGCGGCAGCTCCTACAATGAGCAGTTCTTC. Protein product: CASSIWGGSSYNEQFF.

The chain joins TRBV5-1 to TRBJ2-7; D possibly corresponds to TRBD1 (6 bases). This CDR3 is built from 13 residues. V lost 4 bases to trimming and J lost 0 bases, with 8 bases between them. From germline, CDR1 is SGHRS and CDR2 YFSETQ. Here the CDR3 reads CASSAQGSYEQYF. In nucleotides, the CDR3 is TGCGCCAGCAGCGCACAGGGCTCCTACGAGCAGTACTTC.

As to this clone: Within the sample, other DNA sequences also encode this same CDR3. The V gene is TRBV9, the J gene TRBJ2-3; no clear D gene. The CDR3 contains 13 residues. Trimming took off 0 bases at V and 2 bases at J, with 4 bases between the two ends. Germline-derived CDR1 and CDR2 are SGDLS and YYNGEE. In DNA form, the CDR3 reads TGTGCCAGCAGCGTAGTTACCACAGATACGCAGTATTTT. Its translation: CASSVVTTDTQYF.

The rearrangement links TRBV29-1 to TRBJ2-1; TRBD2 matches at 8 bases. CDR3 length: 14 residues. J was trimmed by 6 bases and V by 6 bases; bases with no gene match: 10. Germline lookup yields CDR1 SQVTM and CDR2 ANQGSEA. The CDR3 DNA follows: TGCAGCGTCGAGAGAAAACTAGCGGTCAATGAGCAGTTCTTC. Its translation is CSVERKLAVNEQFF.

The rearrangement uses TRBV7-2 and TRBJ2-2; D gene uncertain. V was pared by 6 bases and J by 9 bases, with 11 bases between. This CDR3 is built from 12 residues. In germline, CDR1 is SGHTA, CDR2 FQGNSA. This CDR3 reads CASRKLNRELFF. The CDR3 nucleotides are TGTGCCAGCAGGAAACTGAACAGGGAGCTGTTTTTT. The whole variable domain, remainder taken from reference TRBV7-2 and TRBJ2-2, is GAGVSQSPSNKVTEKGKDVELRCDPISGHTALYWYRQSLGQGLEFLIYFQGNSAPDKSGLPSDRFSAERTGGSVSTLTIQRTQQEDSAVYLCASRKLNRELFFGEGSRLTVL.

The CDR3 DNA reads as TGTGCCAGCATCGCAGGGGAGGGACTAGCGGGATCCCGGAACGGGCAGTACTTC. Amino acid sequence: CASIAGEGLAGSRNGQYF. The chain employs TRBV28 and TRBJ2-7; 13 bases are a match to TRBD2. This CDR3 contains 18 residues. CDR1 is MDHEN and CDR2 is SYDVKM in the germline V gene. V trimming: 7 bases; J trimming: 9 bases; junction bases outside the gene matches: 21.

The V gene is TRBV5-1, the J gene TRBJ1-1; maybe TRBD1 (6 bases). Germline CDR1 SGHRS, CDR2 YFSETQ. CDR3 length: 15 amino acids. Trimming pared 2 bases from V and 4 bases from J, leaving 15 bases between. This CDR3 reads CASSLFAGEGTEAFF. The DNA for the CDR3 is TGCGCCAGCAGCTTATTCGCAGGGGAGGGCACTGAAGCTTTCTTT.

The chain recombines TRBV30 with TRBJ2-1, with 7 bases matching TRBD1. CDR1 is GTSNPN, CDR2 SVGIG, per germline (reference sequence). Unmatched junction bases numbered 5, after V lost 5 bases and J lost 10 bases. CDR3 size: 11 residues. Here the CDR3 reads CAWRTGVEQFF. The CDR3 bases are TGTGCCTGGCGTACAGGGGTCGAGCAGTTCTTC.

This clone was found a few times. The rearrangement links TRBV11-2 to TRBJ1-1; no clear D gene. The V end lost 5 bases, the J end lost 1 base, and 8 bases lay between the germline ends. CDR1 and CDR2 from the germline V gene are SGHAT and FQNNGV. The CDR3 loop spans 13 amino acids. Written as DNA, the CDR3 is TGTGCCAGCAGCATTATGGGGAACACTGAAGCTTTCTTT. Residues: CASSIMGNTEAFF.

With regard to this clone: This same CDR3 is encoded by further DNA sequences in the sample. The chain couples TRBV20-1 to TRBJ2-7; D gene unclear. V was pared by 5 bases and J by 4 bases, with 9 bases between. CDR1 is DFQATT and CDR2 is SNEGSKA in the germline V gene (reference sequence). The CDR3 loop spans 11 amino acids. The CDR3 reads CSAQDGYEQYF. The CDR3, as DNA: TGCAGTGCTCAAGACGGGTACGAGCAGTACTTC.

In the case of this clone: Other DNA sequences of this sample code for an identical CDR3. This rearrangement joins TRBV7-2 to TRBJ2-2, with 10 bases identical to TRBD2. CDR1 and CDR2 from the germline V gene are SGHTA and FQGNSA. This CDR3 spans 15 amino acids. Trimming removed 5 bases from V and 2 bases from J; junction bases left unmatched: 2. For the CDR3, the DNA is TGTGCCAGCAGCCGGACTAGCGGAAACACCGGGGAGCTGTTTTTT. The encoded protein is CASSRTSGNTGELFF.

V gene TRBV27 combines with J gene TRBJ2-7; tentative D call: TRBD1 (6 bases). Trimming cost V 6 bases and J 7 bases, with 19 bases left between them. The length of the CDR3 is 14 residues. Per the germline V gene, CDR1 is MNHEY and CDR2 is SMNVEV (reference sequence). CDR3 region: CASRSTGQPREQYF. CDR3 nucleotide sequence: TGTGCCAGCAGGAGTACCGGACAGCCTCGGGAGCAGTACTTC.

Here the CDR3 reads CAISVHVGTGAYEQYF. The DNA for the CDR3 is TGTGCCATCAGTGTTCATGTAGGGACAGGAGCCTACGAGCAGTACTTC. The chain carries TRBV10-3 and TRBJ2-7; 8 nucleotides line up with TRBD1. J lost 2 bases, V lost 4 bases, and 10 bases had no gene match. This CDR3 region has 16 residues. CDR1 and CDR2 (germline): ENHRY, SYGVKD.

V is TRBV29-1 and J is TRBJ2-2, with 10 bases lining up with TRBD1. CDR1 is SQVTM and CDR2 is ANQGSEA in the germline V gene. This CDR3 is 17 amino acids long. V shed 5 bases and J 4 bases; nucleotides not matched to a gene: 13. This chain's CDR3 is CSVFKAGQGFSTGELFF. The DNA of the CDR3 is TGCAGCGTTTTCAAAGCGGGACAGGGGTTTAGCACCGGGGAGCTGTTTTTT.

In DNA, the CDR3 is TGTGCCAGCAGCCCCACGGGCAGCGGGGCAGATACGCAGTATTTT. It is translated as CASSPTGSGADTQYF. This chain links TRBV4-2 with TRBJ2-3; TRBD2 matches 7 bases. The ends lost 4 bases at V and 4 bases at J; junction bases unmatched: 8. Germline V gene lookup returns CDR1 LGHNA and CDR2 YNFKEQ. This CDR3 spans 15 amino acids.